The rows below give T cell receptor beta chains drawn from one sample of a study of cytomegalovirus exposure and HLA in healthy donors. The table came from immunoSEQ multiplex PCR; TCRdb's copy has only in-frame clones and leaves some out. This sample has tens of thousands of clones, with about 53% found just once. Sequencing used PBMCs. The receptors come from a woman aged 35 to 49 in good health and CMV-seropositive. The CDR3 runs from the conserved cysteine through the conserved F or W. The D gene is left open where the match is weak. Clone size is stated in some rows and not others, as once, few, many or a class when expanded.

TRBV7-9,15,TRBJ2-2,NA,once,CASSFNGGVPRELFF,TGTGCCAGCAGCTTCAATGGGGGCGTTCCTAGGGAGCTGTTTTTT
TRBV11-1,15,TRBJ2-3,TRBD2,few,CASSSGLAGVDTQYF,TGTGCCAGCAGCTCGGGACTAGCGGGGGTAGATACGCAGTATTTT
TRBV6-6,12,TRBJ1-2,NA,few,CASSRTVYGYTF,TGTGCCAGCAGTAGGACAGTCTATGGCTACACCTTC
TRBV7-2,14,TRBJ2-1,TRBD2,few,CASSYRGGVNEQFF,TGTGCCAGCAGCTACCGGGGGGGGGTCAATGAGCAGTTCTTC
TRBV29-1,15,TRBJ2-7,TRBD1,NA,CSVKEGTGPLMTGYF,TGCAGCGTCAAAGAGGGGACAGGGCCCCTTATGACGGGGTACTTC
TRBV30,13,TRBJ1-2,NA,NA,CAWSRDRPYGYTF,TGTGCCTGGAGTAGAGACAGGCCCTATGGCTACACCTTC
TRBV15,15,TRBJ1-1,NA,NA,CATSREVQMNTEAFF,TGTGCCACCAGCAGAGAGGTACAGATGAACACTGAAGCTTTCTTT
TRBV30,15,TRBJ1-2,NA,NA,CAWERAPVGRPGYTF,TGTGCCTGGGAGAGGGCACCGGTGGGGAGACCTGGCTACACCTTC
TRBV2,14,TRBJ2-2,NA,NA,CASSGTEYTGELFF,TGTGCCAGCAGTGGGACAGAATACACCGGGGAGCTGTTTTTT
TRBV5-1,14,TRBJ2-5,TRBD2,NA,CASSRVAGEETQYF,TGCGCCAGCAGCCGGGTAGCGGGGGAAGAGACCCAGTACTTC
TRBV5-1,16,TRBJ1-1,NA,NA,CASSLIRQGESPEAFF,TGCGCCAGCAGCTTGATCCGGCAGGGTGAGTCTCCTGAAGCTTTCTTT
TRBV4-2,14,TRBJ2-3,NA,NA,CASSQDLSTDTQYF,TGTGCCAGCAGCCAAGATCTGAGCACAGATACGCAGTATTTT
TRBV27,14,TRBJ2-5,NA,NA,CASSGSLPQETQYF,TGTGCCAGCAGCGGGTCCCTCCCCCAAGAGACCCAGTACTTC
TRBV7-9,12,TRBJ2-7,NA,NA,CASSSTAYEQYF,TGTGCCAGCAGCTCGACAGCCTACGAGCAGTACTTC
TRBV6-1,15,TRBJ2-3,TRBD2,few,CASRGSGGYTDTQYF,TGTGCCAGCAGGGGTAGCGGGGGTTACACAGATACGCAGTATTTT
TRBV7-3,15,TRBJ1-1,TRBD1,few,CASSPRTGMNTEAFF,TGTGCCAGCAGCCCCCGGACAGGTATGAACACTGAAGCTTTCTTT
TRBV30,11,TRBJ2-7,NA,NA,CAWDNPYEQYF,TGTGCCTGGGACAATCCCTACGAGCAGTACTTC
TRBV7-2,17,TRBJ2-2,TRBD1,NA,CASSPSQGTGNTGELFF,TGTGCCAGCAGCCCCAGTCAGGGGACAGGGAACACCGGGGAGCTGTTTTTT
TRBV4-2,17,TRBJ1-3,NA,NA,CASSQEATGFGGNTIYF,TGTGCCAGCAGCCAAGAGGCCACGGGGTTTGGTGGAAACACCATATATTTT
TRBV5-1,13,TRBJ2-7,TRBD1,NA,CASSLDRGDEQYF,TGCGCCAGCAGCTTGGACAGGGGGGACGAGCAGTACTTC
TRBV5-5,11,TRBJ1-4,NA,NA,CASDFNEKLFF,TGTGCCAGCGACTTCAATGAAAAACTGTTTTTT
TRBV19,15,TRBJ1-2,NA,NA,CASSMAFGGTYGYTF,TGTGCCAGTAGTATGGCGTTCGGAGGGACCTATGGCTACACCTTC
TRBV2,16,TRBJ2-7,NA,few,CASMADSRGASYEQYF,TGTGCCAGCATGGCGGACAGCCGGGGGGCGAGCTACGAGCAGTACTTC
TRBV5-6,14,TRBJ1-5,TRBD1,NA,CASNRQGNNQPQHF,TGTGCCAGCAATAGACAGGGGAACAATCAGCCCCAGCATTTT
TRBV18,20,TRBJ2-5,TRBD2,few,CASSPRQMRVRAGTQETQYF,TGTGCCAGCTCACCACGTCAAATGAGGGTCAGAGCGGGAACCCAAGAGACCCAGTACTTC
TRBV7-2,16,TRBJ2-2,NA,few,CASSLAHPANTGELFF,TGTGCCAGCAGCTTAGCGCATCCGGCGAACACCGGGGAGCTGTTTTTT
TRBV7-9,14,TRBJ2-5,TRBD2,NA,CASSHGLAWETQYF,TGTGCCAGCAGCCACGGACTAGCTTGGGAGACCCAGTACTTC
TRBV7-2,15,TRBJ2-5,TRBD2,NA,CASSASGRGFMTQYF,TGTGCCAGCAGCGCTAGCGGCCGGGGGTTTATGACCCAGTACTTC
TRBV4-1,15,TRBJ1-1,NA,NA,CASSPNQGMNTEAFF,TGCGCCAGCAGCCCTAATCAGGGGATGAACACTGAAGCTTTCTTT
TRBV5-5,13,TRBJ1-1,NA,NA,CASSFLTAAEAFF,TGTGCCAGCAGCTTCTTAACCGCGGCTGAAGCTTTCTTT
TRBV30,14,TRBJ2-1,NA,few,CAWSARGLYNEQFF,TGTGCCTGGAGTGCTCGGGGATTATACAATGAGCAGTTCTTC
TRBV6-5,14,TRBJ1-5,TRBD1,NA,CASSTGQGRQPQHF,TGTGCCAGCAGTACGGGACAGGGACGTCAGCCCCAGCATTTT